This entry concerns a single T cell receptor beta chain. Its recognized antigen is unknown. No quality values exist for individual bases; no much larger clone is one base distant. This entry comes from a study of T cell changes during pregnancy in multiple sclerosis (dated 2019 in TCRdb). In the study overall: In women with multiple sclerosis, the researchers looked at how the T cell repertoire shifted as pregnancy progressed.

Library method: the immunoSEQ multiplex PCR assay. Imported from immuneACCESS, the table was reduced by TCRdb to in-frame sequences with V and J called. These copies leave out some clones; in studies compared against another copy, an unresolved V gene accounts for under half, and the cause of the remainder is not known. The sample includes 40,000 or so clones, with around 90% observed a single time. The ten top clones hold more than 8% of the sample. As encoded in the germline V gene, CDR1 is SGHAT while CDR2 is FQNNGV. At the junction V is shortened by 5 bases and J by 13 bases; bases outside the gene matches: 16. Inclusive of the bounding cysteine and phenylalanine, the CDR3 is 15 residues long. Just CDR3 DNA is preserved here, 45 bases in frame from base 1.

The sample in question was CD8+ T cells from peripheral blood mononuclear cells, obtained in the first trimester of pregnancy. This receptor chain uses TRBV11-2 and TRBJ2-3; 9 bases in between match TRBD2. The clonotype comes from a female donor with multiple sclerosis, enrolled in a pregnancy study. The nucleotide sequence reads TGTGCCAGCAGCCCTCAAGGAGGCGGGGGGGTGGTAAAGTATTTT. It is translated as CASSPQGGGGVVKYF.